Listed below are T cell receptor beta chains from one sample, sequenced in a study of cytotoxic CD8 clonotypes in ibrutinib-treated CLL. Some clones are missing from TCRdb's copy, which holds only in-frame ones; the method was immunoSEQ multiplex PCR. The table has a few hundred thousand clones, under 80% seen once. Source: PBMCs, taken after 24 months of ibrutinib treatment. These receptors were collected from a human donor with chronic lymphocytic leukemia. The CDR3 runs from the conserved cysteine through the conserved F or W. Fields, in order: CDR3 DNA, CDR3 protein, J gene, CDR3 length, D gene, V gene, clone size. D genes are given only for firm matches. Rows give clone size only sometimes, using once, few, many, or a class for an expanded clone.

CDR3 DNA: TGTGCCCCCGGGCGACAAGGACCCCCTAGCACAGATACGCAGTATTTT
CDR3 protein: CAPGRQGPPSTDTQYF
J gene: TRBJ2-3
CDR3 length: 16
D gene: .
V gene: TRBV5-4
clone size: .

CDR3 DNA: TGCGCCAGCAGCTTGAGCGGGAGGCTCTACGAGCAGTACTTC
CDR3 protein: CASSLSGRLYEQYF
J gene: TRBJ2-7
CDR3 length: 14
D gene: TRBD2
V gene: TRBV5-1
clone size: .

CDR3 DNA: TGTGCCAGCAGCCCTGGCAGCGTCCACACAGATACGCAGTATTTT
CDR3 protein: CASSPGSVHTDTQYF
J gene: TRBJ2-3
CDR3 length: 15
D gene: .
V gene: TRBV4-2
clone size: .

CDR3 DNA: TGTGCCAGCAGTGTGCTCCAAGAGACCCAGTACTTC
CDR3 protein: CASSVLQETQYF
J gene: TRBJ2-5
CDR3 length: 12
D gene: .
V gene: TRBV2
clone size: few

CDR3 DNA: TGCAGCGTCCCTAGGACTAGCGGGAGAAGCTCCTACAATGAGCAGTTCTTC
CDR3 protein: CSVPRTSGRSSYNEQFF
J gene: TRBJ2-1
CDR3 length: 17
D gene: TRBD2
V gene: TRBV29-1
clone size: .

CDR3 DNA: TGCGCCAGCAGCTTGGCCCGGGACAGGGCCCACGAGCAGTACTTC
CDR3 protein: CASSLARDRAHEQYF
J gene: TRBJ2-7
CDR3 length: 15
D gene: TRBD1
V gene: TRBV5-1
clone size: few

CDR3 DNA: TGTGCCAGCAGTTTTATCGGACCCAGCAATCAGCCCCAGCATTTT
CDR3 protein: CASSFIGPSNQPQHF
J gene: TRBJ1-5
CDR3 length: 15
D gene: .
V gene: TRBV27
clone size: .

CDR3 DNA: TGTGCCAGCAGCTTAACGCGGGAATACGAGCAGTACTTC
CDR3 protein: CASSLTREYEQYF
J gene: TRBJ2-7
CDR3 length: 13
D gene: .
V gene: TRBV7-3
clone size: few

CDR3 DNA: TGTGCCAGCAGCCCAAACACCGGGGAGCTGTTTTTT
CDR3 protein: CASSPNTGELFF
J gene: TRBJ2-2
CDR3 length: 12
D gene: .
V gene: TRBV9
clone size: .

CDR3 DNA: TGTGCCAGCAGTTTATCGTTACTAGCGGGTACCTCCTACGAGCAGTACTTC
CDR3 protein: CASSLSLLAGTSYEQYF
J gene: TRBJ2-7
CDR3 length: 17
D gene: TRBD2
V gene: TRBV27
clone size: .

CDR3 DNA: TGTGCCAGCAGTGAAGCTAAAGGGACTTCCTACGAGCAGTACTTC
CDR3 protein: CASSEAKGTSYEQYF
J gene: TRBJ2-7
CDR3 length: 15
D gene: .
V gene: TRBV2
clone size: .

CDR3 DNA: TGCGCCAGCAGCCCTACAGGGGTTGGGGCCAACGTCCTGACTTTC
CDR3 protein: CASSPTGVGANVLTF
J gene: TRBJ2-6
CDR3 length: 15
D gene: TRBD1
V gene: TRBV5-1
clone size: .

CDR3 DNA: TGTGCCAGCAGCGGGGCTAGCGGGAGTGGTGAGACCCAGTACTTC
CDR3 protein: CASSGASGSGETQYF
J gene: TRBJ2-5
CDR3 length: 15
D gene: TRBD2
V gene: TRBV9
clone size: .

CDR3 DNA: TGTGCCAGCACTCCCTCCTTCGACAGGGGTGGTGGCTACACCTTC
CDR3 protein: CASTPSFDRGGGYTF
J gene: TRBJ1-2
CDR3 length: 15
D gene: TRBD1
V gene: TRBV6-5
clone size: few

CDR3 DNA: TGTGCCAGCAGCCCAAGGGGGGGATCCCAGGGGCTAGAGACCCAGTACTTC
CDR3 protein: CASSPRGGSQGLETQYF
J gene: TRBJ2-5
CDR3 length: 17
D gene: .
V gene: TRBV21-1
clone size: .

CDR3 DNA: TGCGCCAGCAGCCAAGAATTCTCAAATGAAAAACTGTTTTTT
CDR3 protein: CASSQEFSNEKLFF
J gene: TRBJ1-4
CDR3 length: 14
D gene: .
V gene: TRBV4-3
clone size: .

CDR3 DNA: TGTGCCAGCAGCTTATCCGGCGGACGCACAGATACGCAGTATTTT
CDR3 protein: CASSLSGGRTDTQYF
J gene: TRBJ2-3
CDR3 length: 15
D gene: .
V gene: TRBV7-3
clone size: .

CDR3 DNA: TGTGCCAGCAGTTTCAACGGGGGCTACAATGAGCAGTTCTTC
CDR3 protein: CASSFNGGYNEQFF
J gene: TRBJ2-1
CDR3 length: 14
D gene: .
V gene: TRBV28
clone size: .

CDR3 DNA: TGTGCCAGCAGCGGACCGGGCTACACCTTC
CDR3 protein: CASSGPGYTF
J gene: TRBJ1-2
CDR3 length: 10
D gene: .
V gene: TRBV9
clone size: few

CDR3 DNA: TGTGCCAGCAGCGTAGCACCAGACACCGGGGAGCTGTTTTTT
CDR3 protein: CASSVAPDTGELFF
J gene: TRBJ2-2
CDR3 length: 14
D gene: .
V gene: TRBV9
clone size: .

CDR3 DNA: TGCGCCAGCAGCCAAGGCCTAGCGGGGGTCTCCTACAATGAGCAGTTCTTC
CDR3 protein: CASSQGLAGVSYNEQFF
J gene: TRBJ2-1
CDR3 length: 17
D gene: TRBD2
V gene: TRBV4-1
clone size: .

CDR3 DNA: TGTGCCAGCAGCGCTCAATATTGGGGTCAGCCCCAGCATTTT
CDR3 protein: CASSAQYWGQPQHF
J gene: TRBJ1-5
CDR3 length: 14
D gene: .
V gene: TRBV5-8
clone size: .